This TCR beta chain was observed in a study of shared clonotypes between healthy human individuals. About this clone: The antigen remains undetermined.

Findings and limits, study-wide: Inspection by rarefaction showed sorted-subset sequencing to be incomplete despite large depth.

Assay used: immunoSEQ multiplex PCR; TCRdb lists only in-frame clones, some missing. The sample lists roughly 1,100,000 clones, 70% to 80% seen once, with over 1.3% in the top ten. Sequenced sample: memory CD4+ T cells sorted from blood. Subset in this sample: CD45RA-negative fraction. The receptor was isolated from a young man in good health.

CDR3 sequence: CASSIDLAGATNEKLFF. CDR3 sequence (DNA): TGTGCCAGTAGTATAGATCTGGCAGGGGCAACTAATGAAAAACTGTTTTTT. The V call is TRBV19, the J call TRBJ1-4; a possible D gene is TRBD1 (6 bases). Germline V lookup: CDR1 LNHDA, CDR2 SQIVND (reference sequence). The CDR3 contains 17 residues. The V gene lost 0 bases and the J gene lost 0 bases, with 11 bases spanning the gap.